The 30 T cell receptor beta chains given below trace back to one sample, sequenced in a study of blood T cells in healthy people across ages. Primed by a sample-barcoded 5' primer and a J-beta primer mix, a second PCR proceeded for roughly 6 to 12 cycles. TCRdb re-derived calls from the 5' RACE reads in MiXCR, one entry per CDR3 protein. The table has roughly 560,000 distinct CDR3 sequences, less than 25% seen once. These records were also assigned to another study, of T cells of mothers and their children.

The source material was blood. The receptors derive from a boy between 10 and 17 years old in good health.

This clonotype has ten or more counts. The rearrangement joins TRBV6-1 to TRBJ1-2; D remains unclear. Looked up from germline, CDR1 is MNHNS and CDR2 is SASEGT. The CDR3 length is 10 residues. The V and J ends lost 8 bases and 4 bases respectively, with 5 bases between them. The CDR3 sequence: CASSLYGYTF. In DNA, the CDR3 is TGTGCCAGCTCCCTCTATGGCTACACCTTC.

The V and J genes are TRBV6-1 and TRBJ2-5; 10 bases agree with TRBD1. This CDR3 has 16 amino acids. V shed 3 bases and J 3 bases; nucleotides not matched to a gene: 7. CDR1 is MNHNS, CDR2 SASEGT, per germline. For the CDR3, the DNA is TGTGCCAGCAGTGATCAGTGGACAGGGGGAAAAGAGACCCAGTACTTC. It yields the protein CASSDQWTGGKETQYF.

This clonotype was found a few times. An end of the junction does not agree with germline; a read error may underlie this. The CDR3 coding sequence is TGTGCCTGCAGCTTCCCCGACTACCTATCGTTGAGCTCCTACAATGAGCAGTTCTTC. Translation gives CACSFPDYLSLSSYNEQFF. This rearrangement joins TRBV5-6 to TRBJ2-1; D may be TRBD2 (5 bases). The CDR3 sequence is 19 residues long. Germline values: CDR1 SGHDT, CDR2 YYEEEE.

The V gene is TRBV12-3 or TRBV12-4, the J gene TRBJ1-4; D unclear. V was trimmed by 2 bases and J by 8 bases, leaving 12 bases between them. This CDR3 comprises 14 residues. Here the CDR3 reads CASSLRGGEEKLFF. The CDR3 nucleotides are TGTGCCAGCAGTTTACGGGGAGGAGAAGAAAAACTGTTTTTT.

The V gene is TRBV27, the J gene TRBJ2-3; no clear D. From germline, CDR1 is MNHEY and CDR2 SMNVEV (reference sequence). CDR3 size: 13 residues. Trimming pared 5 bases from V and 2 bases from J, leaving 8 bases between. In nucleotides, the CDR3 is TGTGCCAGCAGTCCAGCTTACACAGATACGCAGTATTTT. It translates to CASSPAYTDTQYF.

The chain has TRBV25-1 and TRBJ1-6, with TRBD1 as a possible D gene (5 bases). V gave up 2 bases and J gave up 10 bases, with 18 bases separating them. This CDR3 region has 16 residues. CDR1 and CDR2 (germline): MGHDK, SYGVNS. The CDR3 here is CASSEPRAGPSSPLHF. The DNA for the CDR3 is TGTGCCAGCAGTGAACCGCGGGCAGGGCCAAGCTCACCCCTCCACTTT.

This clonotype was counted only a few times. The chain links TRBV4-1 to TRBJ2-5, with 9 nucleotides matching TRBD2. The J call is uncertain, as TRBJ2-7 better fits the DNA end. Germline V gene sequence: CDR1 MGHRA, CDR2 YSYEKL. The CDR3 contains 15 residues. Here the CDR3 DNA reads TGCGCCAGCAGCCCACAGCGGGGGGAAGCCTACGAGCAGTACTTC. Translating gives CASSPQRGEAYEQYF.

The J gene is TRBJ2-1, the V gene TRBV28; D might be TRBD2 (7 bases). Deletions cut 2 bases from V and 7 bases from J, with 18 bases between. This CDR3 has 16 residues. CDR1 is MDHEN and CDR2 is SYDVKM in the germline V gene. Here the CDR3 DNA reads TGTGCCAGCAGTTTAAGGGGCGGAGGGGGGGGAAATGAGCAGTTCTTC. This encodes CASSLRGGGGGNEQFF.

This clonotype was detected a few times. The chain employs TRBV6-5 and TRBJ1-3, with D hard to call. The CDR3 consists of 15 residues. Per the germline V gene, CDR1 is MNHEY and CDR2 is SVGAGI. Trimming took 0 bases from V and 0 from J, leaving 6 bases between them. This CDR3 reads CASSYSGISGNTIYF. For the CDR3, the DNA is TGTGCCAGCAGTTACTCGGGAATCTCTGGAAACACCATATATTTT.

The chain links TRBV7-9 to TRBJ2-1; weak D call: TRBD2 (7 bases). The germline gives CDR1 SEHNR, CDR2 FQNEAQ (reference sequence). Trimming removed 6 bases at V and 1 base at J, with 19 bases between. The CDR3 runs 17 residues. This chain's CDR3 is CASSSVYGGRSYNEQFF. CDR3 nucleotides: TGTGCCAGCAGTTCAGTTTACGGGGGGCGATCCTACAATGAGCAGTTCTTC.

There are many counts of this clonotype. V gene TRBV5-1 combines with J gene TRBJ1-4; D gene unclear. The length of the CDR3 is 14 residues. Germline V gene lookup returns CDR1 SGHRS and CDR2 YFSETQ. V was trimmed by 0 bases and J by 2 bases, leaving 5 bases between them. The CDR3 nucleotides read TGCGCCAGCAGCTTGGCGGGCACTAATGAAAAACTGTTTTTT. Translated, it gives CASSLAGTNEKLFF.

The chain joins TRBV7-2 to TRBJ2-7, with 14 bases aligning to TRBD2. Trimming at V came to 5 bases and at J to 5 bases, leaving 11 bases not matched to a gene. The CDR3 is 17 amino acids. The germline gives CDR1 SGHTA, CDR2 FQGNSA. CDR3 sequence: CASSPKPGLAGANEQYF. The CDR3 region has the DNA TGTGCCAGCAGCCCTAAACCGGGACTAGCGGGAGCCAACGAGCAGTACTTC.

The chain carries TRBV12-5 and TRBJ2-3, with D possibly being TRBD1 (5 bases). Trimming shortened V by 2 bases and J by 6 bases, and 9 bases separated the two germline ends. Germline lookup yields CDR1 LGHNT and CDR2 FRNRAP. The CDR3 runs to 13 residues. The DNA of the CDR3 is TGTGCTAGTGGTTTGCTGGGGCAGGATACGCAGTATTTT. Residues: CASGLLGQDTQYF.

This clonotype has more than one count but fewer than ten. The DNA for the CDR3 is TGTGCCAGCAGCCAAGGACTAGCGGAGACCACAGATACGCAGTATTTT. It specifies CASSQGLAETTDTQYF. The chain is built from TRBV3-1 and TRBJ2-3, with 9 nucleotides matching TRBD2. With V trimmed by 1 base and J by 2 bases, 4 bases remained unmatched. The CDR3 totals 16 residues. Germline V lookup: CDR1 LGHDT, CDR2 YNNKEL (reference sequence).

This clonotype showed up just a few times. This rearrangement joins TRBV4-1 to TRBJ2-2, with 12 bases matching TRBD2. Germline V gene sequence: CDR1 MGHRA, CDR2 YSYEKL. CDR3 length: 16 amino acids. V dropped 1 base and J dropped 6; count of bases not matched to a gene: 3. For the CDR3, the DNA is TGCGCCAGCAGCCAAGTACTAGCGGGGGGCGCCGGGGAGCTGTTTTTT. The encoded protein is CASSQVLAGGAGELFF.

This chain joins TRBV29-1 and TRBJ2-1; the match to TRBD2 covers 7 bases. CDR3 length equals 11 residues. Germline lookup yields CDR1 SQVTM and CDR2 ANQGSEA. After removal of 3 bases from V and 7 bases from J, the junction contained 0 bases not matched to a gene. DNA for the CDR3: TGCAGCGTTGAGGGGGGGAATGAGCAGTTCTTC. It encodes CSVEGGNEQFF.

This chain joins TRBV30 and TRBJ1-5; D remains unclear. Trimming stripped 1 base from V and 11 bases from J, with 12 bases between. The CDR3 has 12 amino acids. Germline-derived CDR1 and CDR2 are GTSNPN and SVGIG (reference sequence). CDR3 sequence reads: CAWSEDGSTQHF. CDR3 bases: TGTGCCTGGAGTGAAGACGGATCGACCCAGCATTTT.

The chain is built from TRBV6-1 and TRBJ2-1; the D gene could be TRBD1 or TRBD2 (6 bases each). Germline-derived CDR1 and CDR2 are MNHNS and SASEGT. Trimming stripped 7 bases from V and 0 bases from J, with 13 bases between. This CDR3 contains 15 residues. CDR3 sequence (DNA): TGTGCCAGCAACGGGGGCAGTGGCTCCTACAATGAGCAGTTCTTC. It is translated as CASNGGSGSYNEQFF.

This clonotype turned up a few times. The V and J genes are TRBV6-1 and TRBJ1-5; TRBD1 matches 7 bases. Germline V gene data show CDR1 as MNHNS and CDR2 as SASEGT. This CDR3 contains 16 residues. Trimming cost V 5 bases and J 0 bases; bases outside gene matches: 7. CDR3 loop: CASSRQGGSSNQPQHF. CDR3 DNA sequence: TGTGCCAGCAGTCGACAGGGTGGGTCTAGCAATCAGCCCCAGCATTTT.

The V call is TRBV4-3, the J call TRBJ2-2; D is possibly TRBD1 (6 bases). V was pared by 6 bases and J by 4 bases, with 12 bases between. CDR1 is LGHNA, CDR2 YSLEER, per germline. The CDR3 loop spans 14 amino acids. For the CDR3, the DNA is TGCGCCAGCAGATTACAGGGTTTCACCGGGGAGCTGTTTTTT. Its protein is CASRLQGFTGELFF.

In its sample, this clonotype was seen a few times. CDR3 amino acids: CASSYSIGLADAYEQYF. CDR3 DNA: TGTGCCAGCAGTTACTCGATTGGCCTAGCGGATGCCTACGAGCAGTACTTC. V is TRBV6-2 or TRBV6-3 and J is TRBJ2-7; 7 bases fit TRBD2. The CDR3 has 17 residues. Germline loops: CDR1 MNHEY, CDR2 SVGEGT. V dropped 0 bases and J dropped 2; count of bases not matched to a gene: 10.

This chain uses TRBV7-2 with TRBJ1-5, with no clear D. This CDR3 has 15 residues. Trimming shortened V by 5 bases and J by 6 bases, and 17 bases separated the two germline ends. Germline assignment: CDR1 SGHTA and CDR2 FQGNSA. Here the CDR3 DNA reads TGTGCCAGCAGCCTAAACCATAGGTTGAGTCAGCCCCAGCATTTT. Translation gives CASSLNHRLSQPQHF. The whole variable domain, filled in from reference TRBV7-2 and TRBJ1-5, reads GAGVSQSPSNKVTEKGKDVELRCDPISGHTALYWYRQSLGQGLEFLIYFQGNSAPDKSGLPSDRFSAERTGGSVSTLTIQRTQQEDSAVYLCASSLNHRLSQPQHFGDGTRLSIL.

The sample holds a few counts of this clonotype. The V call is TRBV28, the J call TRBJ2-7; a possible D gene is TRBD2 (6 bases). In germline, CDR1 is MDHEN, CDR2 SYDVKM. V lost 11 bases, J lost 3 bases, and 11 bases lay in between. The CDR3 is 11 residues long. The CDR3 DNA reads TGTGCCGGAGGGGACTTCTACGAGCAGTACTTC. Its protein is CAGGDFYEQYF.

This clonotype was seen at least ten times. The rearrangement joins TRBV11-1 to TRBJ2-3, with unresolved D. The CDR3 is 13 amino acids. Germline values: CDR1 SGHAT, CDR2 FQDESV (reference sequence). V lost 3 bases and J 2 bases, leaving 6 bases between the germline ends. The CDR3 bases are TGTGCCAGCAGCTTTAAGTTCACAGATACGCAGTATTTT. Protein sequence: CASSFKFTDTQYF.

The chain uses TRBV12-3 or TRBV12-4 and TRBJ2-1, with D hard to call. V gave up 0 bases and J gave up 0 bases, with 12 bases separating them. The CDR3 is 17 amino acids. The CDR3 coding sequence is TGTGCCAGCAGTTTAGCGCCTCTGAGCGTCTCCTACAATGAGCAGTTCTTC. Translated: CASSLAPLSVSYNEQFF.

This clonotype was detected a few times. Here the CDR3 reads CASSSPDRADQPQHF. In nucleotides, the CDR3 is TGTGCCAGCAGCTCCCCGGACAGGGCCGATCAGCCCCAGCATTTT. The chain carries TRBV7-3 and TRBJ1-5; 8 bases fit TRBD1. Germline trimming cut 4 bases from V and 5 bases from J; bases unmatched to any gene: 7. The CDR3 extends over 15 amino acids. Per the germline V gene, CDR1 is SGHTA and CDR2 is FQGTGA. Variable domain in full (rest from reference TRBV7-3 and TRBJ1-5): GAGVSQTPSNKVTEKGKYVELRCDPISGHTALYWYRQSLGQGPEFLIYFQGTGAADDSGLPNDRFFAVRPEGSVSTLKIQRTERGDSAVYLCASSSPDRADQPQHFGDGTRLSIL.

The rearrangement uses TRBV29-1 and TRBJ1-2, with 8 bases matching TRBD1. The CDR3 extends over 12 amino acids. CDR1 and CDR2 from the germline V gene are SQVTM and ANQGSEA. The V and J ends lost 5 bases and 8 bases, in that order; junction bases with no gene match: 7. This CDR3 reads CSVTGTGGGYTF. For the CDR3, the DNA is TGCAGCGTTACCGGGACAGGTGGGGGCTACACCTTC.

The chain combines TRBV20-1 with TRBJ1-2; the D gene is possibly TRBD1 (5 bases). The CDR3 spans 13 residues. V shed 3 bases and J shed 2 bases, with 10 bases lying between them. The germline V gene has CDR1 DFQATT and CDR2 SNEGSKA (reference sequence). The CDR3 reads CSARPRGNYGYTF. DNA for the CDR3: TGCAGTGCTAGGCCGAGGGGAAACTATGGCTACACCTTC.

This clonotype was seen only a few times. This chain links TRBV12-3 or TRBV12-4 with TRBJ2-7; 9 bases align to TRBD2. J was trimmed by 0 bases and V by 2 bases; bases with no gene match: 14. There are 19 residues in the CDR3. CDR3 bases: TGTGCCAGCAGTTTAAGAATTAGCGGGGGCCCCATAAGCTCCTACGAGCAGTACTTC. It is translated as CASSLRISGGPISSYEQYF.

This CDR3 is CASSVGYRETQYF. CDR3 coding DNA: TGTGCCAGCAGCGTAGGCTACCGGGAGACCCAGTACTTC. The V call is TRBV9, the J call TRBJ2-5, with unresolved D. The CDR3 is 13 amino acids. Trimming took off 0 bases at V and 5 bases at J, with 8 bases between the two ends. Germline CDR1 is SGDLS and CDR2 is YYNGEE.